This TCR beta chain comes out of a study of blood T cell repertoires in COVID-19. Study overall: Acute and convalescent COVID-19 specimens originated in the United States, Italy and Spain. Nucleic acid was either cDNA or gDNA, and it came from T cells, B-cell-depleted T cells, or PBMCs.

In the study's own analysis: Researchers report that nucleated cell counts were estimated from reference gene primer amplification. Here immunoSEQ multiplex PCR was the method, and the copy in TCRdb shows in-frame clones only, minus some. V and J calls and clone size are given by that table; D and trimming were obtained from the DNA. The sample records 130,000 or so clones, roughly 91% being singletons. From germline, CDR1 is SGHAT and CDR2 FQNNGV. The CDR3 runs to 16 residues. V shed 3 bases and J 3 bases; nucleotides not matched to a gene: 9. The source material was peripheral blood. The TCR comes from a middle-aged man with active or convalescent COVID-19. V is TRBV11-2 and J is TRBJ2-3, with 7 bases fitting TRBD2. The CDR3 region has the DNA TGTGCCAGCAGCTTTAGTCCGGGAGGTGGTACAGATACGCAGTATTTT. Translating it yields CASSFSPGGGTDTQYF.